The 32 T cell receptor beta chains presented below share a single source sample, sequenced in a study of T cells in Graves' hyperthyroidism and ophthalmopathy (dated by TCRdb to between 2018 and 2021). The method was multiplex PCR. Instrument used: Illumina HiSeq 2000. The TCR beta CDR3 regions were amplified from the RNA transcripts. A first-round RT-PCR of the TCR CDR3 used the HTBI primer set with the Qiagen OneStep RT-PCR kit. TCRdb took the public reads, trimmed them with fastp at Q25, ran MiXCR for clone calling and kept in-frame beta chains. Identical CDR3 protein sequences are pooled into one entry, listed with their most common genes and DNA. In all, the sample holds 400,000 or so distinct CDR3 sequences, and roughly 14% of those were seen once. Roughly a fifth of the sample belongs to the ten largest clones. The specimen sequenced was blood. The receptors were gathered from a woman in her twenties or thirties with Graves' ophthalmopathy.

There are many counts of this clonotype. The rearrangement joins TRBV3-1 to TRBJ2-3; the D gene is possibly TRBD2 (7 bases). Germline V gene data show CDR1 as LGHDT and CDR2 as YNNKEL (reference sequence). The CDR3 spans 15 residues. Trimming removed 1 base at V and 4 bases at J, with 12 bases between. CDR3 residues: CASSQVRGAADTQYF. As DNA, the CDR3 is TGTGCCAGCAGCCAAGTTCGGGGGGCGGCAGATACGCAGTATTTT.

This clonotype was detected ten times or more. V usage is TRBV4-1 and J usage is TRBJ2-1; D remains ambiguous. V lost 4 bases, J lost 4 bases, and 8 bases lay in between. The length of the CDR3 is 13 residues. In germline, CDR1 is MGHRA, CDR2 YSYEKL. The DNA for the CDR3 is TGCGCCAGCAGCCTAGAGGATTACAATGAGCAGTTCTTC. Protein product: CASSLEDYNEQFF.

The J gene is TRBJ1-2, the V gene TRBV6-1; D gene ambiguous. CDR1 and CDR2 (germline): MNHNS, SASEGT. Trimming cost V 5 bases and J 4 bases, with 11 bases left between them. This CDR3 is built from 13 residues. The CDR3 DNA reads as TGTGCCAGCAGTTATAAGGGTGGCTATGGCTACACCTTC. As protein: CASSYKGGYGYTF.

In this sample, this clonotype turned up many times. CDR3 amino acids: CASRNQQGAEELFF. In DNA, the CDR3 is TGTGCCAGCAGAAATCAACAGGGGGCGGAGGAGCTGTTTTTT. The rearrangement links TRBV28 to TRBJ2-2, with 9 bases aligning to TRBD1. Trimming cost V 6 bases and J 10 bases; bases outside gene matches: 9. The CDR3 runs to 14 residues. Germline V CDR1 and CDR2: MDHEN, SYDVKM.

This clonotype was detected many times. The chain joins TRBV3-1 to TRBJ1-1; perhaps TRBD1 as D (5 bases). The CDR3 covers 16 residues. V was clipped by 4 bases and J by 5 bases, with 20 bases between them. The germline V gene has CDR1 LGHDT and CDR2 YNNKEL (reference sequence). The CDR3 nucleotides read TGTGCCAGCAGCCCCGAGGGGACGGGGGTGCGGACTGAAGCTTTCTTT. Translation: CASSPEGTGVRTEAFF.

CDR3 amino acids: CASSQPGTSGGLGEQFF. The DNA of the CDR3 is TGTGCCAGCAGCCAACCCGGGACTAGCGGGGGTCTTGGTGAGCAGTTCTTC. The chain combines TRBV13 with TRBJ2-1; the match to TRBD2 covers 14 bases. Unmatched junction bases numbered 12, after V lost 5 bases and J lost 9 bases. CDR1 PRHDT and CDR2 FYEKMQ come from the germline V gene (reference sequence). The CDR3 spans 17 residues.

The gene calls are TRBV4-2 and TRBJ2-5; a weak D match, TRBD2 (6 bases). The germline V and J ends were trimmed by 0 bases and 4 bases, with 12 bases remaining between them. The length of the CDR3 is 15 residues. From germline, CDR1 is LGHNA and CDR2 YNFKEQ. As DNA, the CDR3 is TGTGCCAGCAGCCAAGAAGGAGGGACGCGAGAGACCCAGTACTTC. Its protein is CASSQEGGTRETQYF.

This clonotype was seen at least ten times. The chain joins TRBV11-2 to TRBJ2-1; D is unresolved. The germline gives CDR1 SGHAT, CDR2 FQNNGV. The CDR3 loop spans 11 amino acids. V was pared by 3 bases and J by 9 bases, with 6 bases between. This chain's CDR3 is CASSFRTEQFF. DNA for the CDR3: TGTGCCAGCAGCTTCAGAACTGAGCAGTTCTTC.

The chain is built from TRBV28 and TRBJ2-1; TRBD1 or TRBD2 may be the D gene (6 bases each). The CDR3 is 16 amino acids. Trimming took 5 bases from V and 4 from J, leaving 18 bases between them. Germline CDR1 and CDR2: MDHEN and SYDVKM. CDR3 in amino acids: CASSPPPGGRYNEQFF. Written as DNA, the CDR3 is TGTGCCAGCAGTCCCCCCCCCGGGGGCCGGTACAATGAGCAGTTCTTC.

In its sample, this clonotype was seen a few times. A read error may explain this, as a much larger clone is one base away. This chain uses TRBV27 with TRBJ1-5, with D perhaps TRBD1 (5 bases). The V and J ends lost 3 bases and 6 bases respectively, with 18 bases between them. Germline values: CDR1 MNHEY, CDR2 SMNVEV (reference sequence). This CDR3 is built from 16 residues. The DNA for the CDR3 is TGTGCCAGCAGTTTCCTGACAGATTCTTTAGCTCAGCCCCAGCATTTT. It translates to CASSFLTDSLAQPQHF.

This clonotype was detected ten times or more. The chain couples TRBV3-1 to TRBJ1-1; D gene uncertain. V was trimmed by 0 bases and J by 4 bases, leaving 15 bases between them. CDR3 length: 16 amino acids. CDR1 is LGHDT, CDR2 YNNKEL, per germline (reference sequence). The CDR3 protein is CASSQDIGVASTEAFF. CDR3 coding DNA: TGTGCCAGCAGCCAAGATATCGGGGTTGCCTCCACTGAAGCTTTCTTT.

The CDR3 region is CASTEDSATGELFF. The CDR3 nucleotides are TGCGCCAGCACCGAGGACTCTGCCACCGGGGAGCTGTTTTTT. The rearrangement joins TRBV10-1 to TRBJ2-2, with TRBD2 as a possible D gene (5 bases). This CDR3 comprises 14 residues. Germline V lookup: CDR1 WNHNN, CDR2 SYGVQD (reference sequence). With 7 bases removed from V and 4 bases from J, the gap between germline ends came to 13 bases.

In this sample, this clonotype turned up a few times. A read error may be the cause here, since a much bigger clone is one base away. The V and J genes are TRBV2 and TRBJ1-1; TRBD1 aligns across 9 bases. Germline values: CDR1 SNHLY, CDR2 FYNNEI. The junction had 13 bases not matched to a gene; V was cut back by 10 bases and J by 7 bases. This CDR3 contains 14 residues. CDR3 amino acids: CANNRGRMNFEAFF. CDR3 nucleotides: TGTGCCAATAACAGGGGGCGGATGAACTTTGAAGCTTTCTTT.

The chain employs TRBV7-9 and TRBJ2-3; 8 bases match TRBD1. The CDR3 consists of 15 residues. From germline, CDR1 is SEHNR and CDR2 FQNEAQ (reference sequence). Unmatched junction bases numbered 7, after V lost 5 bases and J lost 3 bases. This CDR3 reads CASSPEDRATDTQYF. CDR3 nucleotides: TGTGCCAGCAGCCCAGAGGACAGGGCGACAGATACGCAGTATTTT.

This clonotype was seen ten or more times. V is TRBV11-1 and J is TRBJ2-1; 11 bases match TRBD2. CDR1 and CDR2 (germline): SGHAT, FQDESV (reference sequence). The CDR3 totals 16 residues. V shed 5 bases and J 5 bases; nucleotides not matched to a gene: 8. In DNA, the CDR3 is TGTGCCAGCAGCCGGAGACTAGCGGGGAGAGACAATGAGCAGTTCTTC. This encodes CASSRRLAGRDNEQFF.

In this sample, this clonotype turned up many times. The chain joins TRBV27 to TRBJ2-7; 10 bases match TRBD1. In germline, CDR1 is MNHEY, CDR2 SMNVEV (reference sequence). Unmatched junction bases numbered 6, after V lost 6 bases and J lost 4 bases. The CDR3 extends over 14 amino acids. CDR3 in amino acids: CASSRDRGPYEQYF. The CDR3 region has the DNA TGTGCCAGCAGCCGGGACAGGGGACCTTACGAGCAGTACTTC.

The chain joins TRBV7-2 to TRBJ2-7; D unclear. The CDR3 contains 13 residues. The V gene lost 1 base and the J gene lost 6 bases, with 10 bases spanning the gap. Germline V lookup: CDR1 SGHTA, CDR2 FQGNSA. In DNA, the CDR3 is TGTGCCAGCAGCTTAGGAATTCTATCCGAGCAGTACTTC. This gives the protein CASSLGILSEQYF.

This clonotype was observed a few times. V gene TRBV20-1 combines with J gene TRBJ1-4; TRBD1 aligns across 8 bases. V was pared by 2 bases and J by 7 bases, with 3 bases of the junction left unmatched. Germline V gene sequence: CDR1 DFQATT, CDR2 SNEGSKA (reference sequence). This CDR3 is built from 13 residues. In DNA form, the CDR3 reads TGCAGTGCTAGACAGGGGGCGCGTGAAAAACTGTTTTTT. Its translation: CSARQGAREKLFF.

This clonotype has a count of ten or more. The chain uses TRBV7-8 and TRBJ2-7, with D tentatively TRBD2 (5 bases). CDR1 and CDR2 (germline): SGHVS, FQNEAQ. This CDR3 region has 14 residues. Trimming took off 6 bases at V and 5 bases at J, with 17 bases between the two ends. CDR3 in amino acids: CASRKAQPEDEQYF. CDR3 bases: TGTGCCAGCAGAAAAGCACAACCGGAGGACGAGCAGTACTTC.

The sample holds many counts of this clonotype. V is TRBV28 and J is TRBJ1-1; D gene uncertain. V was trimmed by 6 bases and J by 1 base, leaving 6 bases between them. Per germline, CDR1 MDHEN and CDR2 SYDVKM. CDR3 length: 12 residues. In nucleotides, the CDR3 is TGTGCCAGCAGGTTGGGGAACACTGAAGCTTTCTTT. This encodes CASRLGNTEAFF.

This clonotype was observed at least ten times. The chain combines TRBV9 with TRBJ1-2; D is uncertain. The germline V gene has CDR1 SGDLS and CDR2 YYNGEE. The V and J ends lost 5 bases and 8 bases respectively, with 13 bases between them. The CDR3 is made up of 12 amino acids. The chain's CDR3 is CASSAREFGYTF. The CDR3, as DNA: TGTGCCAGCAGTGCGAGGGAGTTCGGCTACACCTTC.

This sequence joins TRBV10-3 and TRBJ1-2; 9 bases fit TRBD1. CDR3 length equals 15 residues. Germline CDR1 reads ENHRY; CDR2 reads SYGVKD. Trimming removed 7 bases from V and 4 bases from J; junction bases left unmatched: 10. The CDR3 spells CAIIPRDRAAYGYTF. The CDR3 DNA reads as TGTGCCATCATTCCCCGGGACAGGGCCGCCTATGGCTACACCTTC.

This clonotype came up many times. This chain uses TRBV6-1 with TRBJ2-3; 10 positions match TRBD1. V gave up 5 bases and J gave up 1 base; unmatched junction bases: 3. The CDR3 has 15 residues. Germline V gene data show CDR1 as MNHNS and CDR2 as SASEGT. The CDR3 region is CASSSGTGGTDTQYF. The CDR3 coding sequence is TGTGCCAGCAGTTCCGGGACAGGGGGCACAGATACGCAGTATTTT.

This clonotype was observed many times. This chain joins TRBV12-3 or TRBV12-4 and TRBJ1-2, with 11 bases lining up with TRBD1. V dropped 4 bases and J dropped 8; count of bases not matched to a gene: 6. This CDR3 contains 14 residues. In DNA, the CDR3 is TGTGCCAGCAGTTCCGGGACAGGGGGTAGGGGCTACACCTTC. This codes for CASSSGTGGRGYTF.

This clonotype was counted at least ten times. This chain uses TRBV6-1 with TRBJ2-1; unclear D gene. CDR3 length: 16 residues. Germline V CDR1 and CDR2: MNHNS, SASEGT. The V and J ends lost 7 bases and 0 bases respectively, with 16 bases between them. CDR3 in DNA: TGTGCCAGCACCCCCCTCGTTTTTCGCTCCTACAATGAGCAGTTCTTC. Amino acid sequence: CASTPLVFRSYNEQFF.

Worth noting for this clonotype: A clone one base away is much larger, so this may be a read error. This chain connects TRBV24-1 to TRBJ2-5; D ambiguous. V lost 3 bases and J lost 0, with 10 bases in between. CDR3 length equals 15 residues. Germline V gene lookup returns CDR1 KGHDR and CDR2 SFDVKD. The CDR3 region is CATSDPTRDQETQYF. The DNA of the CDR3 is TGTGCCACCAGTGATCCGACAAGGGACCAAGAGACCCAGTACTTC.

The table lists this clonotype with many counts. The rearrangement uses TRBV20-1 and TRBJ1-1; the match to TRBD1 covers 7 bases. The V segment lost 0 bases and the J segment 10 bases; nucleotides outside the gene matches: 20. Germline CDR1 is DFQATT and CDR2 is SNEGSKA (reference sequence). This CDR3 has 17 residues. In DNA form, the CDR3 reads TGCAGTGCTAGAGACTCGATTGACAGGGCCAAAGGGGATGGAGCTTTCTTT. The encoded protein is CSARDSIDRAKGDGAFF.

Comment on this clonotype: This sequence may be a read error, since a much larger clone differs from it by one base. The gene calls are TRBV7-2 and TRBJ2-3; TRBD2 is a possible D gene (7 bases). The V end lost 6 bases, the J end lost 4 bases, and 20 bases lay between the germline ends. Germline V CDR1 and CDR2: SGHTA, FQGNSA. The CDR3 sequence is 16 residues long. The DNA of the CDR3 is TGTGCCAGCAGTATGCCGGGGGGCCCGGTCGCAGATACGCAGTATTTT. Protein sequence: CASSMPGGPVADTQYF. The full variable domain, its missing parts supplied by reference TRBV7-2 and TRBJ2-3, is GAGVSQSPSNKVTEKGKDVELRCDPISGHTALYWYRQSLGQGLEFLIYFQGNSAPDKSGLPSDRFSAERTGGSVSTLTIQRTQQEDSAVYLCASSMPGGPVADTQYFGPGTRLTVL.

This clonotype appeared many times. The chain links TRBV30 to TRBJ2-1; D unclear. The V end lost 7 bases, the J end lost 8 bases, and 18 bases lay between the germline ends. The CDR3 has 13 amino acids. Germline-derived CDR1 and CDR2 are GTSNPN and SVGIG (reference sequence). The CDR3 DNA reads TGTGCCTTCCTAATGAATTTGATAGATGAGCAGTTCTTC. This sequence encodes CAFLMNLIDEQFF.

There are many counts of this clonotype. The CDR3 spells CASSRVLGDLGGTEAFF. For the CDR3, the DNA is TGTGCCAGCAGCCGGGTCTTAGGGGATTTAGGGGGGACTGAAGCTTTCTTT. V usage is TRBV3-1 and J usage is TRBJ1-1; D is perhaps TRBD1 (6 bases). Trimming pared 4 bases from V and 5 bases from J, leaving 23 bases between. CDR3 length: 17 amino acids. Germline values: CDR1 LGHDT, CDR2 YNNKEL (reference sequence).

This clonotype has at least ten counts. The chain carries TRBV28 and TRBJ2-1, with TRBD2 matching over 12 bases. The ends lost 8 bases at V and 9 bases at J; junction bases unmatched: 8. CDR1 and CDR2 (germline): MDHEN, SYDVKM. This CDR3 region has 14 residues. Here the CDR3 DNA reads TGTGCCAGCTCAGCTAGCGGGGGGGTTGGTGAGCAGTTCTTC. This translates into CASSASGGVGEQFF.

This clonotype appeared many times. The CDR3 loop reads CASSLSVGTKNTEAFF. CDR3 nucleotides: TGCGCCAGCAGCTTATCCGTGGGGACAAAGAACACTGAAGCTTTCTTT. The chain carries TRBV5-1 and TRBJ1-1; possible D gene TRBD1, 6 bases. Germline V gene data show CDR1 as SGHRS and CDR2 as YFSETQ. The CDR3 totals 16 residues. The V end lost 2 bases, the J end lost 1 base, and 15 bases lay between the germline ends.